The 13 T cell receptor beta chains presented below share a single source sample, sequenced in a study of yellow fever vaccine responses in identical twins. TCRdb re-analysed the RT-PCR reads in MiXCR, keeping a single row per CDR3 protein. This table holds 25,000 or so distinct CDR3 sequences, 60% to 85% found once. This sample comprised T cells from blood (PBMCs), unsorted or a sorted subset (not recorded which), obtained before or after yellow fever vaccination (not recorded which). The receptors here all came from a woman aged 18-29 years who received the yellow fever vaccine.

The chain links TRBV5-1 to TRBJ1-1, with unresolved D. There are 14 residues in the CDR3. Germline-derived CDR1 and CDR2 are SGHRS and YFSETQ. V was shortened by 0 bases and J by 4 bases, with 10 bases between the two germline ends. CDR3 coding DNA: TGCGCCAGCAGCTTGGTTCCTGACACCACTGAAGCTTTCTTT. Amino acid sequence: CASSLVPDTTEAFF.

The genes are TRBV4-2 and TRBJ1-2; no clear D. Trimming left V 4 bases short and J 4 bases short, with 13 bases between. The CDR3 has 14 residues. The germline gives CDR1 LGHNA, CDR2 YNFKEQ. The CDR3 DNA reads as TGTGCCAGCAGCCTCGTAAGACGTAGCTATGGCTACACCTTC. Residues: CASSLVRRSYGYTF.

This chain links TRBV5-1 with TRBJ2-2; D possibly uses TRBD1 or TRBD2 (5 bases each). Looked up from germline, CDR1 is SGHRS and CDR2 is YFSETQ. V lost 4 bases to trimming and J lost 2 bases, with 15 bases between them. The CDR3 has 16 residues. For the CDR3, the DNA is TGCGCCAGCAGCCCAATACGTGGGGGAAACACCGGGGAGCTGTTTTTT. The encoded protein is CASSPIRGGNTGELFF.

This clonotype was counted a few times. This chain links TRBV27 with TRBJ2-5; 9 positions agree with TRBD2. This CDR3 region has 14 residues. Germline CDR1 is MNHEY and CDR2 is SMNVEV (reference sequence). V was pared by 6 bases and J by 4 bases, with 6 bases of the junction left unmatched. In nucleotides, the CDR3 is TGTGCCAGCAGCCCCGGGCGGGGGGGAGAGACCCAGTACTTC. This translates into CASSPGRGGETQYF.

In this sample, this clonotype turned up once. CDR3 in amino acids: CSVDLGERYNEQFF. The CDR3 DNA follows: TGCAGCGTGGACCTCGGGGAACGCTACAATGAGCAGTTCTTC. This rearrangement joins TRBV29-1 to TRBJ2-1, with D possibly TRBD2 on 5 matching bases. The CDR3 is made up of 14 amino acids. V lost 6 bases and J 3 bases, leaving 15 bases between the germline ends. The V gene's germline CDR1 is SQVTM and CDR2 ANQGSEA.

This clonotype showed up just once. The V and J genes are TRBV3-1 and TRBJ2-1; possible D gene TRBD2, 5 bases. CDR1 LGHDT and CDR2 YNNKEL come from the germline V gene (reference sequence). Trimming stripped 3 bases from V and 5 bases from J, with 14 bases between. The CDR3 is 15 amino acids. The CDR3 DNA is TGTGCCAGCAGCCAGGACTTCGCCCCCCACAATGAGCAGTTCTTC. Residues: CASSQDFAPHNEQFF.

V gene TRBV7-6 combines with J gene TRBJ2-7, with TRBD1 matching 9 bases. The CDR3 runs 18 residues. The junction had 16 bases not matched to a gene; V was cut back by 6 bases and J by 1 base. Germline assignment: CDR1 SGHVS and CDR2 FNYEAQ. The CDR3 loop is CASSPTDTGGLRSYEQYF. CDR3 DNA: TGTGCCAGCAGTCCAACGGACACAGGGGGCTTACGATCCTACGAGCAGTACTTC.

The J gene is TRBJ2-5, the V gene TRBV5-1; TRBD1 might be the D (5 bases). With 3 bases removed from V and 1 base from J, the gap between germline ends came to 7 bases. Germline lookup yields CDR1 SGHRS and CDR2 YFSETQ. CDR3 length: 13 residues. DNA of the CDR3: TGCGCCAGCAGCTCCAGGGCCCAAGAGACCCAGTACTTC. Protein product: CASSSRAQETQYF.

The chain has TRBV11-2 and TRBJ2-1; D may be TRBD2 (6 bases). Germline V CDR1 and CDR2: SGHAT, FQNNGV. This CDR3 has 16 amino acids. V dropped 3 bases and J dropped 7 bases, with 19 bases sitting between them. CDR3 sequence reads: CASSFQLAEMGNEQFF. In nucleotides, the CDR3 is TGTGCCAGCAGCTTCCAATTAGCGGAAATGGGGAATGAGCAGTTCTTC.

The rearrangement joins TRBV6-5 to TRBJ1-2; TRBD1 is a possible D gene (5 bases). V was shortened by 0 bases and J by 8 bases, with 19 bases between the two germline ends. The CDR3 totals 16 residues. Germline CDR1 reads MNHEY; CDR2 reads SVGAGI. This CDR3 reads CASSYSGYRGRAGYTF. CDR3 nucleotides: TGTGCCAGCAGTTACTCGGGTTATCGGGGACGAGCGGGCTACACCTTC.

This sequence joins TRBV11-3 and TRBJ2-1; D might be TRBD2 (6 bases). The V end lost 0 bases, the J end lost 6 bases, and 15 bases lay between the germline ends. Germline V gene sequence: CDR1 SGHNT, CDR2 YENEEA. The CDR3 length is 16 residues. The CDR3 loop is CASSLDQGLAINEQFF. CDR3 bases: TGTGCCAGCAGCTTAGATCAAGGGCTAGCGATCAATGAGCAGTTCTTC. Full variable domain (outside the CDR3, taken from reference TRBV11-3 and TRBJ2-1): EAGVVQSPRYKIIEKKQPVAFWCNPISGHNTLYWYLQNLGQGPELLIRYENEEAVDDSQLPKDRFSAERLKGVDSTLKIQPAELGDSAVYLCASSLDQGLAINEQFFGPGTRLTVL.

This clonotype was seen a few times. The chain is built from TRBV5-1 and TRBJ2-7; TRBD1 aligns across 7 bases. The CDR3 totals 13 residues. V trimming: 3 bases; J trimming: 4 bases; junction bases outside the gene matches: 4. Germline V gene lookup returns CDR1 SGHRS and CDR2 YFSETQ. The CDR3 protein is CASSSGQVYEQYF. The CDR3 DNA reads TGCGCCAGCAGCTCCGGACAGGTTTACGAGCAGTACTTC.

V and J are TRBV3-1 and TRBJ1-1; no definite D call. The CDR3 loop spans 13 amino acids. V lost 3 bases and J lost 4, with 9 bases in between. The germline CDR1 and CDR2 sequences are LGHDT and YNNKEL (reference sequence). CDR3 amino acids: CASSQAGGTEAFF. The CDR3 DNA follows: TGTGCCAGCAGCCAGGCTGGAGGCACTGAAGCTTTCTTT.